These 27 T cell receptor beta chains originate from one sample sequenced in a study of human T cells and chemical hapten exposure. Time point described: pre-sensitization, week 0. Treatment here: therapeutic diphenylcyclopropenone sensitization with weekly scalp DPC. TCRdb reprocessed the RACE reads with MiXCR, giving one entry per CDR3 protein. The data contain a few hundred thousand distinct CDR3 sequences, 7.5% to 8% of them singletons. The source material was whole blood, sampled in connection with sensitization to the hapten diphenylcyclopropenone (DPC). The receptors come from a man between 18 and 29 years old with alopecia areata. Some clones in this sample may be carry-over from other donors' samples.

This clonotype was recorded at least ten times. The chain employs TRBV29-1 and TRBJ2-3; possible D gene TRBD1, 6 bases. V was pared by 8 bases and J by 2 bases, with 14 bases between. The CDR3 runs 13 residues. Germline V gene sequence: CDR1 SQVTM, CDR2 ANQGSEA. The CDR3 bases are TGCAGCATCCAGGGGCGGAACACAGATACGCAGTATTTT. Translation: CSIQGRNTDTQYF.

In this sample, this clonotype turned up a few times. CDR3 nucleotide sequence: TGTGCCAGCAGTTTATCAGAAGGGGCCGAGCAGTACTTC. It translates to CASSLSEGAEQYF. J is TRBJ2-7 and V is TRBV6-6; tentative D call: TRBD1 (5 bases). The CDR3 length is 13 residues. Germline loops: CDR1 MNHNY, CDR2 SVGAGI (reference sequence). Trimming cost V 4 bases and J 6 bases, with 13 bases left between them.

This clonotype was counted a few times. This chain connects TRBV12-3 or TRBV12-4 to TRBJ1-4; D is ambiguous. The CDR3 is made up of 13 amino acids. Between the trimmed V and J ends, which lost 7 bases and 6 bases, there was a span of 12 bases. The CDR3 sequence is CASTLRMDEKLFF. The DNA for the CDR3 is TGTGCCAGCACCTTACGTATGGATGAAAAACTGTTTTTT.

This chain joins TRBV10-3 and TRBJ2-7, with TRBD2 matching 10 bases. The CDR3 is 16 amino acids. CDR1 and CDR2 (germline): ENHRY, SYGVKD. Trimming at V came to 4 bases and at J to 2 bases, leaving 8 bases not matched to a gene. For the CDR3, the DNA is TGTGCCATCAGTGGGAGGCTGAGCGGGGGGGCCTACGAGCAGTACTTC. Amino acids: CAISGRLSGGAYEQYF.

This clonotype has ten or more counts. The chain's CDR3 is CSVDRQQETQYF. CDR3 sequence (DNA): TGCAGCGTTGACAGGCAGCAAGAGACCCAGTACTTC. The chain is built from TRBV29-1 and TRBJ2-5; D is unclear. Trimming removed 3 bases at V and 2 bases at J, with 7 bases between. This CDR3 spans 12 amino acids. Germline CDR1 reads SQVTM; CDR2 reads ANQGSEA.

The chain uses TRBV10-3 and TRBJ2-4, with 7 nucleotides matching TRBD2. V lost 4 bases and J lost 8; bases outside the gene matches: 8. The CDR3 spans 14 residues. The germline V gene has CDR1 ENHRY and CDR2 SYGVKD. CDR3 DNA: TGTGCCATCAGTGGGGCGGGACTAACGGACATTCAGTACTTC. Its translation is CAISGAGLTDIQYF.

This clonotype appeared a few times. The chain joins TRBV19 to TRBJ1-2; a possible D gene is TRBD1 (6 bases). CDR1 is LNHDA and CDR2 is SQIVND in the germline V gene (reference sequence). V lost 3 bases to trimming and J lost 2 bases, with 13 bases between them. The CDR3 has 15 residues. Written as DNA, the CDR3 is TGTGCCAGTAGTATGCCCCCTCAGGGGAACTATGGCTACACCTTC. It yields the protein CASSMPPQGNYGYTF.

This clonotype was seen only a few times. The chain joins TRBV7-2 to TRBJ2-2, with TRBD1 matching 8 bases. Per the germline V gene, CDR1 is SGHTA and CDR2 is FQGNSA. With 5 bases clipped from V and 6 bases from J, the junction kept 8 bases outside the gene matches. This CDR3 region has 15 residues. The CDR3: CASSQGQGIPGELFF. Written as DNA, the CDR3 is TGTGCCAGCAGCCAAGGACAGGGAATCCCCGGGGAGCTGTTTTTT. Combining the CDR3 with reference TRBV7-2 and TRBJ2-2 gives the whole variable domain GAGVSQSPSNKVTEKGKDVELRCDPISGHTALYWYRQSLGQGLEFLIYFQGNSAPDKSGLPSDRFSAERTGGSVSTLTIQRTQQEDSAVYLCASSQGQGIPGELFFGEGSRLTVL.

V is TRBV4-3 and J is TRBJ1-3; D call uncertain. Germline V CDR1 and CDR2: LGHNA, YSLEER. The CDR3 extends over 16 amino acids. V gave up 0 bases and J gave up 0 bases, with 9 bases separating them. CDR3 DNA sequence: TGCGCCAGCAGCCAAGATCGCGGAGGCTCTGGAAACACCATATATTTT. Encoded protein: CASSQDRGGSGNTIYF.

This clonotype was seen ten or more times. The chain recombines TRBV5-8 with TRBJ2-2; 9 nucleotides line up with TRBD1. Germline V gene data show CDR1 as SGHTS and CDR2 as YDEGEE. The length of the CDR3 is 15 residues. Trimming removed 0 bases from V and 4 bases from J; junction bases left unmatched: 1. The CDR3 DNA is TGTGCCAGCAGCTTGGGGGACAGGGTCACCGGGGAGCTGTTTTTT. This encodes CASSLGDRVTGELFF.

The chain uses TRBV5-1 and TRBJ2-7; 9 nucleotides match TRBD1. The germline gives CDR1 SGHRS, CDR2 YFSETQ. Trimming at V came to 4 bases and at J to 1 base, leaving 9 bases not matched to a gene. The CDR3 loop spans 16 amino acids. The DNA of the CDR3 is TGCGCCAGCAGCGGGCGGACAGGGGAAGGTTCCTACGAGCAGTACGTC. Translating gives CASSGRTGEGSYEQYV.

The rearrangement joins TRBV7-2 to TRBJ2-1; D gene uncertain. Germline loops: CDR1 SGHTA, CDR2 FQGNSA. The CDR3 is made up of 14 amino acids. Trimming cost V 4 bases and J 12 bases, with 19 bases left between them. CDR3 sequence reads: CASSSTDSRVRQFF. The CDR3 DNA is TGTGCCAGCAGCTCTACCGACTCGCGAGTAAGGCAGTTCTTC.

The gene calls are TRBV3-1 and TRBJ1-5, with a tentative D call TRBD1 (6 bases). The ends were cut back, 3 bases at V and 7 bases at J, with 13 bases in the middle. The CDR3 is 14 amino acids. CDR1 is LGHDT, CDR2 YNNKEL, per germline (reference sequence). CDR3 bases: TGTGCCAGCAGCCAGAGCGGGGGGGGCCAGCCCCAGCATTTT. Translation gives CASSQSGGGQPQHF. Full variable domain (outside the CDR3, taken from reference TRBV3-1 and TRBJ1-5): DTAVSQTPKYLVTQMGNDKSIKCEQNLGHDTMYWYKQDSKKFLKIMFSYNNKELIINETVPNRFSPKSPDKAHLNLHINSLELGDSAVYFCASSQSGGGQPQHFGDGTRLSIL.

In this sample, this clonotype turned up a few times. V and J are TRBV11-2 and TRBJ1-2; TRBD1 matches at 8 bases. This CDR3 has 13 amino acids. The germline gives CDR1 SGHAT, CDR2 FQNNGV. Germline trimming cut 5 bases from V and 6 bases from J; bases unmatched to any gene: 5. This CDR3 is CASSPQTGDGYTF. CDR3 DNA: TGTGCCAGCAGCCCACAGACAGGGGATGGCTACACCTTC.

This clonotype has more than one count but fewer than ten. The chain joins TRBV9 to TRBJ2-1; tentative D call: TRBD1 (6 bases). V dropped 2 bases and J dropped 9 bases, with 18 bases sitting between them. The CDR3 spans 15 residues. CDR1 and CDR2 from the germline V gene are SGDLS and YYNGEE. CDR3 coding DNA: TGTGCCAGCAGCGTCGGCTACAGGGATGCGAGTGAGCAGTTCTTC. The encoded protein is CASSVGYRDASEQFF.

This clonotype was counted many times. DNA for the CDR3: TGTGCCAGCAGTTATGGGGAACCGGCGACTGAAGCTTTCTTT. Protein product: CASSYGEPATEAFF. The chain has TRBV6-2 or TRBV6-3 and TRBJ1-1; D gene ambiguous. Trimming stripped 3 bases from V and 5 bases from J, with 13 bases between. The CDR3 extends over 14 amino acids. Per the germline V gene, CDR1 is MNHEY and CDR2 is SVGEGT.

This clonotype has at least ten counts. DNA of the CDR3: TGTGCCAGCAGCTTGGGGCCTAATCAGCCCCAGCATTTT. Its translation is CASSLGPNQPQHF. The genes are TRBV11-2 and TRBJ1-5, with D perhaps TRBD1 (5 bases). This CDR3 comprises 13 residues. V was pared by 3 bases and J by 4 bases, with 7 bases between. CDR1 is SGHAT and CDR2 is FQNNGV in the germline V gene.

This clonotype has only one observation. This chain uses TRBV7-2 with TRBJ1-6, with 9 positions matching TRBD1. This CDR3 has 18 residues. With 5 bases clipped from V and 6 bases from J, the junction kept 14 bases outside the gene matches. In germline, CDR1 is SGHTA, CDR2 FQGNSA. The CDR3 DNA reads as TGTGCCAGCAGCATGATCTGGGGGACAGGGAGTTTTAATTCACCCCTCCACTTT. Translating gives CASSMIWGTGSFNSPLHF.

The rearrangement uses TRBV6-5 and TRBJ2-2; D may be TRBD1 (6 bases). The V gene lost 6 bases and the J gene lost 5 bases, with 10 bases spanning the gap. Germline CDR1 reads MNHEY; CDR2 reads SVGAGI. The length of the CDR3 is 13 residues. The CDR3, as DNA: TGTGCCAGCAGGGTAGACAGGACCGGGGAGCTGTTTTTT. It codes for CASRVDRTGELFF.

The chain is built from TRBV4-1 and TRBJ2-7; TRBD1 might be the D (6 bases). The CDR3 runs 15 residues. CDR1 and CDR2 from the germline V gene are MGHRA and YSYEKL. V shed 4 bases and J shed 2 bases, with 15 bases lying between them. This chain's CDR3 is CASSPRDTMAYEQYF. CDR3 bases: TGCGCCAGCAGCCCGAGGGACACTATGGCCTACGAGCAGTACTTC.

The J gene is TRBJ2-1, the V gene TRBV11-2; 13 bases match TRBD2. The CDR3 is made up of 14 amino acids. Trimming at V came to 7 bases and at J to 8 bases, leaving 5 bases not matched to a gene. Germline assignment: CDR1 SGHAT and CDR2 FQNNGV. The chain's CDR3 is CASKTSGGTDEQFF. CDR3 in DNA: TGTGCCAGCAAGACTAGCGGGGGGACGGATGAGCAGTTCTTC.

This clonotype was seen at least ten times. The chain has TRBV10-3 and TRBJ2-6; no reliable D call. This CDR3 has 17 amino acids. Germline CDR1 is ENHRY and CDR2 is SYGVKD. With 8 bases removed from V and 0 bases from J, the gap between germline ends came to 17 bases. Written as DNA, the CDR3 is TGTGCCATCGGGCCAGGAAAAACTGACTCTGGGGCCAACGTCCTGACTTTC. Its translation: CAIGPGKTDSGANVLTF.

This clonotype has at least ten counts. The genes are TRBV18 and TRBJ1-1, with 7 bases aligning to TRBD1. Germline V gene data show CDR1 as KGHSH and CDR2 as LQKENI. V trimming: 4 bases; J trimming: 0 bases; junction bases outside the gene matches: 8. The CDR3 has 16 residues. CDR3 amino acids: CASSQSGGVLNTEAFF. The CDR3, as DNA: TGTGCCAGCTCACAATCAGGGGGTGTTTTGAACACTGAAGCTTTCTTT.

This clonotype was recorded many times. This chain connects TRBV7-2 to TRBJ1-4, with a tentative D call TRBD1 (5 bases). From germline, CDR1 is SGHTA and CDR2 FQGNSA. V was trimmed by 5 bases and J by 8 bases, leaving 15 bases between them. There are 14 residues in the CDR3. For the CDR3, the DNA is TGTGCCAGCAGCCTACAGGAAGAAGCCGAAAAACTGTTTTTT. This sequence encodes CASSLQEEAEKLFF.

This clonotype was observed a few times. The chain carries TRBV12-3 or TRBV12-4 and TRBJ2-3; 12 nucleotides agree with TRBD2. V gave up 3 bases and J gave up 4 bases; unmatched junction bases: 5. The CDR3 spans 16 residues. This CDR3 is CASSFQLAGGPDTQYF. As DNA, the CDR3 is TGTGCCAGCAGTTTCCAACTAGCGGGGGGCCCAGATACGCAGTATTTT.

J is TRBJ2-5 and V is TRBV7-2; D call uncertain. Germline V lookup: CDR1 SGHTA, CDR2 FQGNSA. The V end was cut by 1 base, the J end by 3 bases, with 9 bases between. The CDR3 consists of 14 residues. The CDR3 region has the DNA TGTGCCAGCAGCTTAGTCGGCAGAAAAGAGACCCAGTACTTC. This encodes CASSLVGRKETQYF.

The CDR3 coding sequence is TGTGCCAGCAGTCCTTCGGAGCACCATCAGCCCCAGCATTTT. This encodes CASSPSEHHQPQHF. The chain couples TRBV12-3 or TRBV12-4 to TRBJ1-5, with D unclear. The CDR3 consists of 14 residues. Trimming pared 5 bases from V and 5 bases from J, leaving 13 bases between.